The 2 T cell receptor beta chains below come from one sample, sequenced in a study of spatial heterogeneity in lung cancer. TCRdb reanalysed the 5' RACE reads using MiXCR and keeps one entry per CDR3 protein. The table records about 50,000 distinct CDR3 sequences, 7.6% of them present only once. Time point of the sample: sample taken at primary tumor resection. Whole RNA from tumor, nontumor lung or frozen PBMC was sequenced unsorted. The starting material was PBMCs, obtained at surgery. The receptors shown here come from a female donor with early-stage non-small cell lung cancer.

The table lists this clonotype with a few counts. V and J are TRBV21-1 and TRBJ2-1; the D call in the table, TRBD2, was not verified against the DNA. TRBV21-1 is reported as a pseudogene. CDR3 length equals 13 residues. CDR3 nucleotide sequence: TGTGCCAGCAGCAATGGGATCCATCCCGAGGCGTTCTTC. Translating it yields CASSNGIHPEAFF.

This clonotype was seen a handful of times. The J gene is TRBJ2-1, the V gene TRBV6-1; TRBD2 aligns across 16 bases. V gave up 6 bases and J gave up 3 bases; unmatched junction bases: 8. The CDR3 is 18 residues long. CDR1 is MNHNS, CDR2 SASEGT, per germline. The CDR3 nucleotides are TGTGCCAGCAGACGGGGGACTAGCGGGGGGGCCGTCTACAATGAGCAGTTCTTC. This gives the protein CASRRGTSGGAVYNEQFF.